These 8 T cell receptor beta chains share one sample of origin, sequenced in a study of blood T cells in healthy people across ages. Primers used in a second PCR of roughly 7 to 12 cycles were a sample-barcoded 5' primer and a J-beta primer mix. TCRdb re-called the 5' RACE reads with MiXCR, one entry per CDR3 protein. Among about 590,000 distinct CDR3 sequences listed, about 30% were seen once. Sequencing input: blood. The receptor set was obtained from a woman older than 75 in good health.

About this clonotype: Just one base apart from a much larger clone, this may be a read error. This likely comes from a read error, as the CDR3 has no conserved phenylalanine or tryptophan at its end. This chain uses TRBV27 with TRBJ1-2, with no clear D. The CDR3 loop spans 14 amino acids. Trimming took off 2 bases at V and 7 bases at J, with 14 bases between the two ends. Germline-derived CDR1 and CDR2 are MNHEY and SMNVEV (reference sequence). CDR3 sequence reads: CASSLGRSLGGYTL. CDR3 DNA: TGTGCCAGCAGTTTAGGCAGGTCGCTCGGTGGCTACACCTTG.

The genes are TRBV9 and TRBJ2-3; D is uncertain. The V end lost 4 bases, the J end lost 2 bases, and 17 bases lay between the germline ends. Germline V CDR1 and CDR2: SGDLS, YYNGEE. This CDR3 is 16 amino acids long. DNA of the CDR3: TGTGCCAGCAGCCTATCTGTGCACGGAAACACAGATACGCAGTATTTT. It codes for CASSLSVHGNTDTQYF. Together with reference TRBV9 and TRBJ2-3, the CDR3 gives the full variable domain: DSGVTQTPKHLITATGQRVTLRCSPRSGDLSVYWYQQSLDQGLQFLIQYYNGEERAKGNILERFSAQQFPDLHSELNLSSLELGDSALYFCASSLSVHGNTDTQYFGPGTRLTVL.

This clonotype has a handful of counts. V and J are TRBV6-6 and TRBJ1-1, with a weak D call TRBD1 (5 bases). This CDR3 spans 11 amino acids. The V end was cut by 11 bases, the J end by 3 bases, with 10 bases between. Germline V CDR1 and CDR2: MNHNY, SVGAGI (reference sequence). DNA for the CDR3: TGTGCCTCCGGGGGAGACACTGAAGCTTTCTTT. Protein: CASGGDTEAFF.

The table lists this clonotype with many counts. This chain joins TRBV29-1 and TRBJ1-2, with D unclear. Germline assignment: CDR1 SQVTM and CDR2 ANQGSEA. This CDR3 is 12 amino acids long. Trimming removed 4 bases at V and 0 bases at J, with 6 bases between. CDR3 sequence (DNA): TGCAGCGTTGTAGAGTCTAACTATGGCTACACCTTC. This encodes CSVVESNYGYTF.

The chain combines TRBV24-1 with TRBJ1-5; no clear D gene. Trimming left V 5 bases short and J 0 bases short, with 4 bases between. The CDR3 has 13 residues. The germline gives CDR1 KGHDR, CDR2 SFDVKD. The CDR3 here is CATSVNSNQPQHF. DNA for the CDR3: TGTGCCACCAGTGTCAATAGCAATCAGCCCCAGCATTTT.

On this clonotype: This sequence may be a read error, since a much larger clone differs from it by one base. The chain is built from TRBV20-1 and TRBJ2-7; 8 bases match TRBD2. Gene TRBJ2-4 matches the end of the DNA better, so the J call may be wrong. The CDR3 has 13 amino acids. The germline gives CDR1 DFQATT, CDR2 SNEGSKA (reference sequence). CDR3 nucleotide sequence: TGCAGTGCTGTCCCCGGGGGGGGAAACATTCAGTACTTC. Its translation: CSAVPGGGNIQYF.

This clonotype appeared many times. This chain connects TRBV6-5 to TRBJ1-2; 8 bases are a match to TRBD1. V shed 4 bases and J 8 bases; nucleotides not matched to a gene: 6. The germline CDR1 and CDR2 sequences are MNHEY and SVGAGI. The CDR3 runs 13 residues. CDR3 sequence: CASSSRTGRGYTF. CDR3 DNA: TGTGCCAGCAGTTCTAGGACAGGGCGCGGCTACACCTTC.

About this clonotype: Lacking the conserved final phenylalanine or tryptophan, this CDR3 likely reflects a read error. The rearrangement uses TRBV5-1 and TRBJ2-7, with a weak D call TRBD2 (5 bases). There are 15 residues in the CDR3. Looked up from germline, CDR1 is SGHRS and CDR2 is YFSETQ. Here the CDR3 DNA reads TGCGCCAGCAGCTTGTTGAGCGGCCGAAGCTACGAACAGTACATC. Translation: CASSLLSGRSYEQYI.